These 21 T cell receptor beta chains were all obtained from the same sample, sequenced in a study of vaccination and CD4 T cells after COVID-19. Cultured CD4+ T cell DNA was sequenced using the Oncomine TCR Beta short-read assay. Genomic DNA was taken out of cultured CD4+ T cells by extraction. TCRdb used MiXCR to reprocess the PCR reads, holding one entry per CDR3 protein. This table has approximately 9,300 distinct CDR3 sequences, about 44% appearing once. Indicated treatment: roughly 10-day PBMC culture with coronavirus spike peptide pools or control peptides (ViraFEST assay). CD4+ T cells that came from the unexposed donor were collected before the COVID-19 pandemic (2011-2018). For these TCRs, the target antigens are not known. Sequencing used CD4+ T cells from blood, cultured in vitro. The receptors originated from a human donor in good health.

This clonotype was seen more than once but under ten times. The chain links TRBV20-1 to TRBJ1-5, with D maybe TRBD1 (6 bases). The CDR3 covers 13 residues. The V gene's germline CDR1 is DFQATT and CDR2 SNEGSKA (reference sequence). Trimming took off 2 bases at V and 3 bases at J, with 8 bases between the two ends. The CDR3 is CSARRTVNQPQHF. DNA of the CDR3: TGCAGTGCTAGAAGGACAGTCAATCAGCCCCAGCATTTT.

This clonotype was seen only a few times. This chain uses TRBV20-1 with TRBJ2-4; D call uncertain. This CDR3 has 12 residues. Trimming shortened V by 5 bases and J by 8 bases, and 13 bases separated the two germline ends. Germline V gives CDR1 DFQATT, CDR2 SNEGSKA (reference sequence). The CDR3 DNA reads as TGCAGTGCTCTCTCCCCAGCAGACATTCAGTACTTC. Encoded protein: CSALSPADIQYF.

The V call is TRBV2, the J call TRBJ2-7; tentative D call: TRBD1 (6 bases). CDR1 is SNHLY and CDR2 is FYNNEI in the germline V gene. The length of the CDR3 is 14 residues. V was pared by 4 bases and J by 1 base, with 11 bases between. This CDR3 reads CASSVERGSYEQYF. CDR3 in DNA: TGTGCCAGCAGTGTAGAAAGGGGGTCCTACGAGCAGTACTTC.

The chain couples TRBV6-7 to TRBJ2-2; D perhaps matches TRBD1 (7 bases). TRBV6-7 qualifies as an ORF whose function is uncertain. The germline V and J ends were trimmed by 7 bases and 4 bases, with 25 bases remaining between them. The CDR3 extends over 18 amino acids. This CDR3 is CASMTVADRAGSTGELFF. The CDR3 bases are TGTGCCAGCATGACGGTTGCCGACAGGGCGGGGAGCACCGGGGAGCTGTTTTTT.

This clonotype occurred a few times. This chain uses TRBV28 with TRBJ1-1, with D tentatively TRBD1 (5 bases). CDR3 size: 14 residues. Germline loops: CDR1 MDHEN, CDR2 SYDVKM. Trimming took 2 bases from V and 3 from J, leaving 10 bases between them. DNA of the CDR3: TGTGCCAGCAGTTTACCGGGGGGGTACACTGAAGCTTTCTTT. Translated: CASSLPGGYTEAFF.

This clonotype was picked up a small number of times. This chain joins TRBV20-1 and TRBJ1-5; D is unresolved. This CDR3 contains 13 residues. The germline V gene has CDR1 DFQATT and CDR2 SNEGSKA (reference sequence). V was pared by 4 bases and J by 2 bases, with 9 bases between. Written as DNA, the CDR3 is TGCAGTGCTAAAAGACCCGGCAATCAGCCCCAGCATTTT. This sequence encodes CSAKRPGNQPQHF.

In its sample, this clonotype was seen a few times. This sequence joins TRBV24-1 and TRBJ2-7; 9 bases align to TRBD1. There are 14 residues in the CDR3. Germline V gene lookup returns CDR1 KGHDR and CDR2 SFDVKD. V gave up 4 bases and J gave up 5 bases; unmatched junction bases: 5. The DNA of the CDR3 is TGTGCCACCAGTGACTTGAGGACAGGGGACGAGCAGTACTTC. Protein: CATSDLRTGDEQYF.

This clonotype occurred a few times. The CDR3 nucleotides are TGTGCCAGCAGCCAAGTCTGGGGGGAAGAGACCCAGTACTTC. It encodes CASSQVWGEETQYF. This chain joins TRBV7-9 and TRBJ2-5, with a weak D call TRBD2 (6 bases). Between the trimmed V and J ends, which lost 5 bases and 3 bases, there was a span of 13 bases. Per germline, CDR1 SEHNR and CDR2 FQNEAQ (reference sequence). The CDR3 has 14 amino acids.

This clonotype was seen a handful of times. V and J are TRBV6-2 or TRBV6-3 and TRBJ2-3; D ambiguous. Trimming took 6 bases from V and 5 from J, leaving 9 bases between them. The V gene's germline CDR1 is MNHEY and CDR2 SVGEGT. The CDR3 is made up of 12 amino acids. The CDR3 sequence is CASSRLGDTQYF. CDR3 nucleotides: TGTGCCAGCAGCAGACTGGGAGATACGCAGTATTTT.

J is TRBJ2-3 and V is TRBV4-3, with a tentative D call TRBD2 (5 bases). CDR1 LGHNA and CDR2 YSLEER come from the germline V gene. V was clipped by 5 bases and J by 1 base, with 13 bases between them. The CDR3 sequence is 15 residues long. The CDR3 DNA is TGCGCCAGCAGCTCCCCGGGGAGTGGCACAGATACGCAGTATTTT. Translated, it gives CASSSPGSGTDTQYF.

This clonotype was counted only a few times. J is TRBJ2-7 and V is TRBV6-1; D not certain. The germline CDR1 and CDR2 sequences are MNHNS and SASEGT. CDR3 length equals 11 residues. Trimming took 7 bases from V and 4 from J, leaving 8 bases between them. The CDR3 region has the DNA TGTGCCAGCACCTTTGGTTACGAGCAGTACTTC. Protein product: CASTFGYEQYF.

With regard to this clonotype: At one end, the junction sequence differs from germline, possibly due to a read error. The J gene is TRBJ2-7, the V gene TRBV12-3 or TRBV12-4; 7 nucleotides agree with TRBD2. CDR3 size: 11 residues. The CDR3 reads CASSLTSEQAF. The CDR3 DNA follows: TGTGCCAGCAGTTTAACTAGCGAACAGGCCTTC.

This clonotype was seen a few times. CDR3: CASSVNYGYTF. The CDR3 DNA reads as TGTGCCAGCAGCGTCAACTATGGCTACACCTTC. The chain couples TRBV7-2 to TRBJ1-2; D gene unclear. The CDR3 consists of 11 residues. Germline loops: CDR1 SGHTA, CDR2 FQGNSA. V dropped 5 bases and J dropped 2 bases, with 3 bases sitting between them.

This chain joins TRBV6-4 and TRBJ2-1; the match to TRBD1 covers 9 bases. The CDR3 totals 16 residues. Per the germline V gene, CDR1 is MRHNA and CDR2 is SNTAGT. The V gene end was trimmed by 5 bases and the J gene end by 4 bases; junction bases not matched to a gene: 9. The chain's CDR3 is CASSLYGTGMYNEQFF. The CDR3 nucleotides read TGTGCCAGCAGTCTGTATGGGACAGGGATGTACAATGAGCAGTTCTTC.

CDR3 nucleotide sequence: TGTGCCAGCAGCCTAGGACAGGGGGTACAAGAGACCCAGTACTTC. Protein: CASSLGQGVQETQYF. This rearrangement joins TRBV11-1 to TRBJ2-5; 10 bases match TRBD1. The V segment lost 5 bases and the J segment 2 bases; nucleotides outside the gene matches: 5. This CDR3 contains 15 residues. CDR1 is SGHAT, CDR2 FQDESV, per germline (reference sequence).

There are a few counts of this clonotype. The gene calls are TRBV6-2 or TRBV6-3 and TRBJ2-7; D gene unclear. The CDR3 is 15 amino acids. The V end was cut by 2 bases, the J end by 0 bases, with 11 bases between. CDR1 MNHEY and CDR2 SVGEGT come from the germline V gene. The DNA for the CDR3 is TGTGCCAGCAGTTACGGACCCCAGAGCTCCTACGAGCAGTACTTC. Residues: CASSYGPQSSYEQYF.

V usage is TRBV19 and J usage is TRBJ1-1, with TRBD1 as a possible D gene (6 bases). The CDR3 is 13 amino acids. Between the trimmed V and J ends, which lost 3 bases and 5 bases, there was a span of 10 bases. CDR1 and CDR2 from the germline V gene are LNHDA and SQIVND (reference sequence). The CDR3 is CASSMRGSTEAFF. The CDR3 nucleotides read TGTGCCAGTAGTATGAGGGGGAGTACTGAAGCTTTCTTT.

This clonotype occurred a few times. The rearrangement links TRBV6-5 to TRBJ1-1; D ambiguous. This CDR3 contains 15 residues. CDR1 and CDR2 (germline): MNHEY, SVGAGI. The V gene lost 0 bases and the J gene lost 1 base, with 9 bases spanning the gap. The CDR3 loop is CASSYSPGGNTEAFF. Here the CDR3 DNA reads TGTGCCAGCAGTTACTCCCCTGGCGGGAACACTGAAGCTTTCTTT.

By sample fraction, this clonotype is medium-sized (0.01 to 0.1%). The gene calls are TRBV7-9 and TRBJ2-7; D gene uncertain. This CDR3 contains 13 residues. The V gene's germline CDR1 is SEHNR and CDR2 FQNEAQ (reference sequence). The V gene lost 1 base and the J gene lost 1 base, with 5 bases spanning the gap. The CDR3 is CASSLVWSYEQYF. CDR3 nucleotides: TGTGCCAGCAGCTTAGTCTGGTCCTACGAGCAGTACTTC.

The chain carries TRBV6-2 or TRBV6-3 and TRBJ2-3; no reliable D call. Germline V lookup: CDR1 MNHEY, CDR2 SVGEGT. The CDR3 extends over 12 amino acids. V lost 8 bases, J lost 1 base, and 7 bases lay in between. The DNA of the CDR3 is TGTGCCAGCCTGACGGGCACAGATACGCAGTATTTT. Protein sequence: CASLTGTDTQYF.

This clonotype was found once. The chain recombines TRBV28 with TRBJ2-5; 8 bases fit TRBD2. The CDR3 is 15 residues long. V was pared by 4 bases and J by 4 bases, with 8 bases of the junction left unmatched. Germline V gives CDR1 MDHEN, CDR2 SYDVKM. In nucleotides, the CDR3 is TGTGCCAGCAGTTCCGGGGGGGTGAGGCGAGAGACCCAGTACTTC. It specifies CASSSGGVRRETQYF.